Listed below are T cell receptor beta chains from one sample, sequenced in a study of blood T cell repertoires in COVID-19. The repertoire was sequenced with immunoSEQ multiplex PCR; TCRdb's copy has only in-frame clones and lacks some. There are some 220,000 clones in the sample; 75% to 85% occur only once, and about 10% lies in the top ten. Sample: peripheral blood. Receptor source: a man between 45 and 60 years old with active or convalescent COVID-19. Both conserved end residues are part of each CDR3. The D gene is left open where the match is weak. Not every row has a clone size; where given, it reads once, few, many or a size class.

>NA|TRBV7-9|NA|TRBJ1-4
TGTGCCAGCAGCTTAGGTCAGGGGCTGGTTGAAAAACTGTTTTTT
CASSLGQGLVEKLFF
>TRBD1|TRBV4-1|NA|TRBJ1-5
TGCGCCAGCGCGAGGGGGCCAGACCAGCCCCAGCATTTT
CASARGPDQPQHF
>TRBD1|TRBV3-1/TRBV3-2|NA|TRBJ2-5
TGTGCCAGCAGCCAAGAGAGGGACAGAGGAGAGACCCAGTACTTC
CASSQERDRGETQYF
>NA|TRBV5-1|few|TRBJ1-3
TGCGCCAGCAGCTTGGGGCCCTTTCTCTCTGGAAACACCATATATTTT
CASSLGPFLSGNTIYF
>NA|TRBV5-4|NA|TRBJ2-2
TGTGCCAGCAGCTCCAGGGGTTCCGGGGAGCTGTTTTTT
CASSSRGSGELFF
>NA|TRBV2|NA|TRBJ1-5
TGTGCCAGCATGGGGGTAGCGGCGCCCCAGCATTTT
CASMGVAAPQHF
>TRBD1|TRBV7-2|NA|TRBJ1-6
TGTGCCAGCAGCTTTCCACCGGGACAGGGATTGGGCAATTCACCCCTCCACTTT
CASSFPPGQGLGNSPLHF
>NA|TRBV5-1|NA|TRBJ1-1
TGCGCCAGCAGCTCGAGCGGGGCCCCGAGGACTGAAGCTTTCTTT
CASSSSGAPRTEAFF
>NA|TRBV4-2|NA|TRBJ1-2
TGTGCCAGCAGCCAAGATGCCCAGTCTACCCAGGTCTATGGCTACACCTTC
CASSQDAQSTQVYGYTF
>NA|TRBV28|NA|TRBJ1-6
TGTGCCAGCACCCTCTCCTCCGGGGGGGGCGATTCACCCCTCCACTTT
CASTLSSGGGDSPLHF
>TRBD1|TRBV6-5|once|TRBJ2-7
TGTGCCACCCGACAGGGCTCCTACGAGCAGTACTTC
CATRQGSYEQYF
>NA|TRBV16|NA|TRBJ1-6
TGTGCCAGCAGCCACGGGTTGAATTCACCCCTCCACTTT
CASSHGLNSPLHF
>NA|TRBV2|once|TRBJ1-1
TGTGCCAGCAGGCGGGATGGTAGCACTGAAGCTTTCTTT
CASRRDGSTEAFF
>NA|TRBV10-3|NA|TRBJ2-1
TGTGCCATCAGTGAGTCTCAGGGCGGTGAGCAGTTCTTC
CAISESQGGEQFF
>TRBD2|TRBV7-2|NA|TRBJ2-1
TGTGCCAGCAGCGCTAGCGGGGGGGGATACAATGAGCAGTTCTTC
CASSASGGGYNEQFF
>NA|TRBV1|many|TRBJ2-1
TGCACCACGGGTCCTCCGGGGGATGAGCAGTTCTTC
CTTGPPGDEQFF
>NA|TRBV4-3|NA|TRBJ1-5
TGCGCCAGCAGCCAAGATTGGAGGGCAGGGCAGCCCCAGCATTTT
CASSQDWRAGQPQHF
>TRBD2|TRBV7-3|NA|TRBJ2-3
TGTGCCAGCAGCCCGCTAGCGGGCACAGATACGCAGTATTTT
CASSPLAGTDTQYF
>NA|TRBV5-1|NA|TRBJ2-7
TGCGCCAGCAGGCGGGGCGGGATGACCTACGAGCAGTACTTC
CASRRGGMTYEQYF
>NA|TRBV19|few|TRBJ2-2
TGTGCCAGTAGTATGAAAGGGGCGCTCACCGGGGAGCTGTTTTTT
CASSMKGALTGELFF
>TRBD2|TRBV5-6|NA|TRBJ2-5
TGTGCCAGCAGCTTTTTGGCACTAGCGGTCCAAGAGACCCAGTACTTC
CASSFLALAVQETQYF
>TRBD2|TRBV11-2|once|TRBJ2-4
TGTGCCAGCAGCCCCGGGACTAGCGGGGGTAACATTCAGTACTTC
CASSPGTSGGNIQYF
>NA|TRBV28|NA|TRBJ2-2
TGTGCCAGCAGCGGACTTAACACCGGGGAGCTGTTTTTT
CASSGLNTGELFF
>NA|TRBV5-1|NA|TRBJ2-1
TGCGCCAGCAGCTTGAGGCCTAGACGCAATGAGCAGTTCTTC
CASSLRPRRNEQFF
>NA|TRBV5-1|NA|TRBJ2-2
TGCGCCAGCAGCTTGGATACCCCCCAGCTAGGGCTGTTTTTT
CASSLDTPQLGLFF
>TRBD2|TRBV6-4|once|TRBJ2-3
TGTGCCAGCAGCCGACTAGCGGGAACAGATACGCAGTATTTT
CASSRLAGTDTQYF
>NA|TRBV7-9|NA|TRBJ2-7
TGTGCCAGCAGCCATAGTTACGAGCAGTACTTC
CASSHSYEQYF
>TRBD1|TRBV9|once|TRBJ2-6
TGTGCCAGCAGCCCCCGGACAGGGGCTATCTCTGGGGCCAACGTCCTGACTTTC
CASSPRTGAISGANVLTF
>NA|TRBV5-6|NA|TRBJ2-7
TGTGCCAGCAGTCCCCTTCCCCAGTCCTACGAGCAGTACTTC
CASSPLPQSYEQYF
>NA|TRBV4-1|NA|TRBJ2-5
TGCGCCAGCAGCCACGGGGGTGGAAGTTTAGAGACCCAGTACTTC
CASSHGGGSLETQYF
>TRBD1|TRBV5-1|NA|TRBJ1-1
TGCGCCAGCAGCCGGGACAGGGGGCTGGAAGCTTTCTTT
CASSRDRGLEAFF
>NA|TRBV10-3|NA|TRBJ1-3
TGTGCCATCAGTCCCGGACTGACCTCTGGAAACACCATATATTTT
CAISPGLTSGNTIYF
>NA|TRBV2|NA|TRBJ1-5
TGTGCCAGCAGTGTCAGGAAAAGCAATCAGCCCCAGCATTTT
CASSVRKSNQPQHF
>TRBD1|TRBV27|NA|TRBJ1-4
TGTGCCAGCAGTTTATTCGGACAGGGAAGGGAAAAACTGTTTTTT
CASSLFGQGREKLFF
>TRBD1|TRBV28|NA|TRBJ1-2
TGTGCCAGCAGTCGATCCCCCGGGACAGGTGTCTACACCTTC
CASSRSPGTGVYTF
>TRBD1|TRBV10-3|NA|TRBJ1-2
TGTGCCATCAGTGACGGGGACAGGGTCTCCTATGGCTACACCTTC
CAISDGDRVSYGYTF
>TRBD1|TRBV2|NA|TRBJ1-2
TGTGCCAGCAGTCCGGACAGGGGATATCCTAACTATGGCTACACCTTC
CASSPDRGYPNYGYTF
>TRBD1|TRBV18|NA|TRBJ1-5
TGTGCCAGCTCACCACTGGGGACAGGGATCCAGCCCCAGCATTTT
CASSPLGTGIQPQHF
>TRBD2|TRBV7-9|NA|TRBJ2-1
TGTGCCAGCAGCGCCGGGACTAGCGGGACGAATGAGCAGTTCTTC
CASSAGTSGTNEQFF
>NA|TRBV7-9|few|TRBJ2-1
TGTGCCAGCAGCTTAGCGACAGCCGAGCAGTTCTTC
CASSLATAEQFF
>TRBD2|TRBV18|NA|TRBJ2-1
TGTGCCAGCTCACCATTTGCCGGGACTAGCGGGGGGTACAATGAGCAGTTCTTC
CASSPFAGTSGGYNEQFF
>NA|TRBV4-2|many|TRBJ2-6
TGTGCCAGCAGCCAGAGGCAGACTGGGGCCAACGTCCTGACTTTC
CASSQRQTGANVLTF
>NA|TRBV1|NA|TRBJ2-3
TGCACCAGCAGCCAAGAACCTAGCGGGACCCCAGATACGCAGTATTTT
CTSSQEPSGTPDTQYF
>TRBD2|TRBV5-1|NA|TRBJ2-1
TGCGCCAGCAGCTTAACGATAGCGGGGGGGCCTAATGAGCAGTTCTTC
CASSLTIAGGPNEQFF
>NA|TRBV9|once|TRBJ1-5
TGTGCCAGCAGCCGAGACCCGGGACAAATTATGCCCCAGCATTTT
CASSRDPGQIMPQHF
>TRBD1|TRBV11-2|NA|TRBJ2-5
TGTGCCAGCAGCCACCGGGGGACAGGGGGCGTGGAGACCCAGTACTTC
CASSHRGTGGVETQYF
>NA|TRBV29-1|NA|TRBJ1-5
TGCAGCGTTTGGGGGGACGGTGACCAGCCCCAGCATTTT
CSVWGDGDQPQHF
>TRBD2|TRBV10-3|NA|TRBJ2-1
TGTGCCATCAGTGAGATGGGACTACCTGGCGATGAGCAGTTCTTC
CAISEMGLPGDEQFF